The next 21 T cell receptor beta chains were all read from a single sample in a study of regulatory T cells in long-lasting Graves disease. HTBI primers from iRepertoire and Arm-PCR of CDR3 regions yielded the TCR beta libraries. TCRdb reanalysed the multiplex PCR reads using MiXCR and keeps one entry per CDR3 protein. The table has about 470,000 distinct CDR3 sequences, roughly 20% seen once; the top ten hold approximately 7.8%. The time point is: persistent/refractory GD, antithyroid drugs over 5 years with positive TRAb. There was RNA extracted from PBMCs, and the TCR library was made from it. The sample in question was peripheral blood mononuclear cells (PBMCs), obtained when the disease was refractory, from a patient treated with antithyroid drugs. The receptors were gathered from a female donor with Graves disease.

V gene TRBV3-1 combines with J gene TRBJ2-1; a possible D gene is TRBD2 (5 bases). This CDR3 contains 13 residues. Trimming removed 4 bases from V and 6 bases from J, with 10 bases in between. CDR1 and CDR2 (germline): LGHDT, YNNKEL (reference sequence). CDR3 in amino acids: CASSPRRGNEQFF. In DNA, the CDR3 is TGTGCCAGCAGCCCCCGACGGGGCAATGAGCAGTTCTTC.

V is TRBV2 and J is TRBJ2-1; D call uncertain. Germline CDR1 SNHLY, CDR2 FYNNEI. Trimming took 7 bases from V and 5 from J, leaving 12 bases between them. The CDR3 is 13 amino acids. CDR3 sequence: CASNWEGDNEQFF. CDR3 in DNA: TGTGCCAGCAATTGGGAAGGAGACAATGAGCAGTTCTTC.

About this clonotype itself: One base away lies a much larger clone, so this may be a sequencing read error. The V call is TRBV2, the J call TRBJ2-2, with 11 positions matching TRBD2. Trimming at V came to 7 bases and at J to 4 bases, leaving 23 bases not matched to a gene. CDR1 and CDR2 (germline): SNHLY, FYNNEI. The CDR3 length is 21 residues. The CDR3 loop is CASTETPGRLAGGRSTGELFF. Here the CDR3 DNA reads TGTGCCAGCACCGAAACCCCTGGGAGGCTAGCGGGAGGCCGGAGCACCGGGGAGCTGTTTTTT.

This chain connects TRBV28 to TRBJ2-7; D ambiguous. The ends were cut back, 1 base at V and 7 bases at J, with 8 bases in the middle. Germline V gene lookup returns CDR1 MDHEN and CDR2 SYDVKM. The CDR3 is 12 amino acids. The CDR3 DNA reads TGTGCCAGCAGTTTATATGGATGGGAGCAGTACTTC. This translates into CASSLYGWEQYF.

As to this clonotype: It may be a read error: a sequence one base away is much more abundant. V and J are TRBV6-1 and TRBJ1-2, with D uncertain. The CDR3 runs to 14 residues. CDR1 and CDR2 (germline): MNHNS, SASEGT. The CDR3 DNA is TGTGCCGGCAGTGCGGACGGATTAAACTATGGCTACACCTTC. Amino acid sequence: CAGSADGLNYGYTF.

This clonotype came up many times. V is TRBV2 and J is TRBJ1-5; 7 bases map to TRBD1. V was pared by 5 bases and J by 0 bases, with 4 bases of the junction left unmatched. CDR1 and CDR2 from the germline V gene are SNHLY and FYNNEI. The CDR3 is made up of 15 amino acids. CDR3 sequence (DNA): TGTGCCAGCAGTTGGAACAGGGGTAGCAATCAGCCCCAGCATTTT. It yields the protein CASSWNRGSNQPQHF.

This clonotype was recorded many times. The V gene is TRBV6-5, the J gene TRBJ2-5, with D hard to call. Trimming stripped 4 bases from V and 5 bases from J, with 14 bases between. This CDR3 has 14 residues. CDR1 and CDR2 (germline): MNHEY, SVGAGI. The CDR3: CASSWGGAWETQYF. The CDR3 DNA follows: TGTGCCAGCAGTTGGGGTGGAGCATGGGAGACCCAGTACTTC.

On this clonotype: A much more abundant neighbour one base away suggests this may be a read error. The chain is built from TRBV18 and TRBJ2-5; weak D call: TRBD1 (6 bases). The CDR3 has 15 residues. Per germline, CDR1 KGHSH and CDR2 LQKENI. Trimming removed 1 base at V and 5 bases at J, with 14 bases between. This chain's CDR3 is CASSPLDSQGETQYF. CDR3 in DNA: TGTGCCAGCTCACCACTAGACAGCCAGGGGGAGACCCAGTACTTC.

This clonotype occurred a few times. The gene calls are TRBV12-3 or TRBV12-4 and TRBJ2-1; D not resolved. The CDR3 loop spans 15 amino acids. V dropped 5 bases and J dropped 0 bases, with 11 bases sitting between them. The CDR3 sequence is CASSDGASSYNEQFF. In nucleotides, the CDR3 is TGTGCCAGCAGTGACGGCGCGAGCTCCTACAATGAGCAGTTCTTC.

This clonotype was observed at least ten times. The rearrangement uses TRBV19 and TRBJ1-5; 9 bases fit TRBD1. Germline V lookup: CDR1 LNHDA, CDR2 SQIVND (reference sequence). V gave up 6 bases and J gave up 1 base; unmatched junction bases: 16. The length of the CDR3 is 19 residues. The CDR3 DNA follows: TGTGCCAGTAGCAGGGGGTGGGACAGGGCCTCGCGAAGCAATCAGCCCCAGCATTTT. It is translated as CASSRGWDRASRSNQPQHF.

The chain recombines TRBV9 with TRBJ2-2; 8 bases fit TRBD2. Germline assignment: CDR1 SGDLS and CDR2 YYNGEE. The CDR3 runs 20 residues. V lost 4 bases to trimming and J lost 2 bases; unmatched junction nucleotides: 19. CDR3 region: CASSSHGRGGRALNTGELFF. CDR3 DNA sequence: TGTGCCAGCAGCTCGCACGGCCGGGGGGGGCGCGCCCTTAACACCGGGGAGCTGTTTTTT.

This clonotype was observed a few times. The chain recombines TRBV12-3 or TRBV12-4 with TRBJ1-6, with a tentative D call TRBD1 (6 bases). V lost 5 bases and J 7 bases, leaving 15 bases between the germline ends. The length of the CDR3 is 15 residues. This CDR3 reads CASSDRTATNSPLHF. The CDR3 DNA sequence: TGTGCCAGCAGTGATCGGACAGCCACAAATTCACCCCTCCACTTT.

This clonotype was observed a few times. The V call is TRBV5-1, the J call TRBJ1-3, with TRBD1 matching 8 bases. CDR1 SGHRS and CDR2 YFSETQ come from the germline V gene. The trim removed 3 bases at V and 8 bases at J, leaving 7 bases unmatched. The CDR3 is 14 amino acids. The CDR3 DNA follows: TGCGCCAGCAGCTCCAGGGGGCGCGGGGACACCATATATTTT. Protein: CASSSRGRGDTIYF.

This clonotype appeared a few times. The rearrangement joins TRBV5-8 to TRBJ1-1, with a weak D call TRBD1 (5 bases). CDR3 size: 13 residues. CDR1 and CDR2 from the germline V gene are SGHTS and YDEGEE. The V gene lost 5 bases and the J gene lost 10 bases, with 18 bases spanning the gap. The CDR3 coding sequence is TGTGCCAGCAGTTTGCCGGGGCCCGCTGGAGCTTTCTTT. Protein sequence: CASSLPGPAGAFF. Full variable domain (rest looked up from reference TRBV5-8 and TRBJ1-1): EAGVTQSPTHLIKTRGQQATLRCSPISGHTSVYWYQQALGLGLQFLLWYDEGEERNRGNFPPRFSGRQFPNYSSELNVNALELEDSALYLCASSLPGPAGAFFGQGTRLTVV.

This clonotype came up many times. This chain joins TRBV24-1 and TRBJ1-5; D not resolved. Trimming left V 4 bases short and J 7 bases short, with 7 bases between. Germline V gene data show CDR1 as KGHDR and CDR2 as SFDVKD. There are 12 residues in the CDR3. In nucleotides, the CDR3 is TGTGCCACCAGTGAAGGGATCCAGCCCCAGCATTTT. It yields the protein CATSEGIQPQHF.

This clonotype was seen a handful of times. The J gene is TRBJ1-5, the V gene TRBV24-1; D is unclear. Trimming took off 7 bases at V and 8 bases at J, with 23 bases between the two ends. This CDR3 has 16 amino acids. Germline assignment: CDR1 KGHDR and CDR2 SFDVKD. In DNA form, the CDR3 reads TGTGCCACCAGCCGAACCGGGTCAAACCCGAGGGAGCCCCAGCATTTT. Protein sequence: CATSRTGSNPREPQHF.

Notes on this clonotype: A far larger clone is just one base off, so this is likely a read error. This chain links TRBV6-1 with TRBJ2-7; D not certain. V shed 6 bases and J shed 5 bases, with 11 bases lying between them. Germline CDR1 reads MNHNS; CDR2 reads SASEGT. This CDR3 is built from 12 residues. CDR3 region: CASRDEGHEQYF. As DNA, the CDR3 is TGTGCCAGCAGGGACGAAGGCCACGAGCAGTACTTC.

CDR3 DNA: TGCAGCGTTGACGACCGGGACAGGGGCTACGAGCAGTACTTC. Translating gives CSVDDRDRGYEQYF. The rearrangement joins TRBV29-1 to TRBJ2-7; 10 bases are a match to TRBD1. CDR3 length: 14 amino acids. Germline V gives CDR1 SQVTM, CDR2 ANQGSEA. V lost 3 bases to trimming and J lost 3 bases; unmatched junction nucleotides: 5.

This CDR3 reads CASSHGTGSSSYNEQFF. The CDR3 DNA follows: TGTGCCAGCAGTCACGGGACGGGATCCAGCTCCTACAATGAGCAGTTCTTC. The chain employs TRBV3-1 and TRBJ2-1; D could derive from TRBD1 or TRBD2 (5 bases each). The V and J ends lost 6 bases and 0 bases respectively, with 18 bases between them. The CDR3 covers 17 residues. Germline-derived CDR1 and CDR2 are LGHDT and YNNKEL (reference sequence).

Only a few counts were recorded for this clonotype. The rearrangement links TRBV4-1 to TRBJ1-6; tentative D call: TRBD1 (5 bases). The CDR3 length is 15 residues. V was pared by 2 bases and J by 8 bases, with 13 bases between. Germline-derived CDR1 and CDR2 are MGHRA and YSYEKL. CDR3 coding DNA: TGCGCCAGCAGCCAATCTAGAACGGGGGATTCACCCCTCCACTTT. It codes for CASSQSRTGDSPLHF.

V gene TRBV30 combines with J gene TRBJ2-7, with 10 bases aligning to TRBD2. Germline lookup yields CDR1 GTSNPN and CDR2 SVGIG (reference sequence). CDR3 length equals 15 residues. With V trimmed by 1 base and J by 0 bases, 3 bases remained unmatched. The CDR3 coding sequence is TGTGCCTGGAGTGGGCTAGCGGGAGTCTCCTACGAGCAGTACTTC. This sequence encodes CAWSGLAGVSYEQYF.